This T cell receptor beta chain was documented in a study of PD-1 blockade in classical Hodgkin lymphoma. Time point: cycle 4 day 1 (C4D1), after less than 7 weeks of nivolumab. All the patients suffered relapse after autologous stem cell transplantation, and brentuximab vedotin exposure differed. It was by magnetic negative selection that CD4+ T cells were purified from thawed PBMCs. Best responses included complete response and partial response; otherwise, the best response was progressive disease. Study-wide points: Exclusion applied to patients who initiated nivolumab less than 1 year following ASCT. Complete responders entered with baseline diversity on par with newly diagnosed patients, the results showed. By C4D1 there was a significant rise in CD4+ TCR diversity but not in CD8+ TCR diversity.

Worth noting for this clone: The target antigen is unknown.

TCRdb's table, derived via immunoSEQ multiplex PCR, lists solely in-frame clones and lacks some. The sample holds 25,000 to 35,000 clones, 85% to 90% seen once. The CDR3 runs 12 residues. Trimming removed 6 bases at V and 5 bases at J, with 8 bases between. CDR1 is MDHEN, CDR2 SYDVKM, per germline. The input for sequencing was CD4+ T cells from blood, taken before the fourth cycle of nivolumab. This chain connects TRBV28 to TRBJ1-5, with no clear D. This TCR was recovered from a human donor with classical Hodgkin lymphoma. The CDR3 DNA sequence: TGTGCCAGCAGACCGAGGGATCAGCCCCAGCATTTT. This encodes CASRPRDQPQHF.